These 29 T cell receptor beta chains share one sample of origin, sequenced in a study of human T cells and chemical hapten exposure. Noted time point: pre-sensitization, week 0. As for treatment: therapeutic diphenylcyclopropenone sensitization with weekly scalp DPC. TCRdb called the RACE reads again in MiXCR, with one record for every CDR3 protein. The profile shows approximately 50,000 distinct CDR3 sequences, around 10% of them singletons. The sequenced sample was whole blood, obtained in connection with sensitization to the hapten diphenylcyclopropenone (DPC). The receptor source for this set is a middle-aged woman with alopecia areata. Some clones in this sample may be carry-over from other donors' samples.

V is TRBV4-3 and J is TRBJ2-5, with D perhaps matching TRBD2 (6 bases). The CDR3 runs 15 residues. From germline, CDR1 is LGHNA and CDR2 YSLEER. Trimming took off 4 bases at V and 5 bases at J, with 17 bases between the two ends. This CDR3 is CASSPHAEAGETQYF. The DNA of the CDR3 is TGCGCCAGCAGCCCCCACGCCGAGGCGGGGGAGACCCAGTACTTC.

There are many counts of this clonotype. CDR3 in amino acids: CASRPSGASTDTQYF. CDR3 nucleotides: TGTGCCAGCAGACCTAGCGGGGCTAGCACAGATACGCAGTATTTT. The chain recombines TRBV7-9 with TRBJ2-3, with 9 bases that match TRBD2. J lost 0 bases, V lost 6 bases, and 4 bases had no gene match. Germline CDR1 is SEHNR and CDR2 is FQNEAQ (reference sequence). There are 15 residues in the CDR3.

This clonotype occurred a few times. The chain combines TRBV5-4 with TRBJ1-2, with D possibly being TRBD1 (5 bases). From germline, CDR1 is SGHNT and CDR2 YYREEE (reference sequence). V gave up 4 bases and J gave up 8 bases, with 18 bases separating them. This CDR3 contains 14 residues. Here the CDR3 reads CASSLRRGTGGYTF. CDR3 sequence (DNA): TGTGCCAGCAGCCTCCGGCGGGGGACTGGGGGCTACACCTTC. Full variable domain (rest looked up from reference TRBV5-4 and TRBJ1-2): ETGVTQSPTHLIKTRGQQVTLRCSSQSGHNTVSWYQQALGQGPQFIFQYYREEENGRGNFPPRFSGLQFPNYSSELNVNALELDDSALYLCASSLRRGTGGYTFGSGTRLTVV.

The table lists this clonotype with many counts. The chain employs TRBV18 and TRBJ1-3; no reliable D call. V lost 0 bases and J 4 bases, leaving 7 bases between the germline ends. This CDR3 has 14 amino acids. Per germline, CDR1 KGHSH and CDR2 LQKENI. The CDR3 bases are TGTGCCAGCTCACCACCGGGGTCCGGAAACACCATATATTTT. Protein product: CASSPPGSGNTIYF.

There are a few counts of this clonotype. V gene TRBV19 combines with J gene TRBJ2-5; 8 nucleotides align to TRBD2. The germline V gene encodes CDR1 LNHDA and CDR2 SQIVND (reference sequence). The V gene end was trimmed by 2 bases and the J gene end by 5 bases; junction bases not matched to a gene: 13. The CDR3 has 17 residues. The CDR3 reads CASSIRGSGVRLETQYF. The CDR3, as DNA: TGTGCCAGTAGTATACGGGGTAGCGGGGTTCGGTTGGAGACCCAGTACTTC.

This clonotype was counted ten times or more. CDR3 bases: TGTGCCAGCAGTGCCCTCTCCTACGAGCAGTACTTC. As protein: CASSALSYEQYF. The chain recombines TRBV9 with TRBJ2-7; D is unresolved. The CDR3 loop spans 12 amino acids. Per germline, CDR1 SGDLS and CDR2 YYNGEE. With 5 bases removed from V and 0 bases from J, the gap between germline ends came to 6 bases.

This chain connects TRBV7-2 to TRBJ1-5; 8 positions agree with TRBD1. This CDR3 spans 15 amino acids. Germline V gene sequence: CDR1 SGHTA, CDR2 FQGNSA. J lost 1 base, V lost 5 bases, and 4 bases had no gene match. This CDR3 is CASSPDRVSNQPQHF. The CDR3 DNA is TGTGCCAGCAGCCCGGACAGGGTCAGCAATCAGCCCCAGCATTTT.

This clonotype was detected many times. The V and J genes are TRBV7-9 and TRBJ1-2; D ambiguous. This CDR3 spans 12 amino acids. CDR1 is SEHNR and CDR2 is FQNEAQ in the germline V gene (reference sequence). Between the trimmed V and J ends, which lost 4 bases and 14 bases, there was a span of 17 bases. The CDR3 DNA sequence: TGTGCCAGCAGCTCCCCATCCATGACGGGAACCTTC. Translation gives CASSSPSMTGTF.

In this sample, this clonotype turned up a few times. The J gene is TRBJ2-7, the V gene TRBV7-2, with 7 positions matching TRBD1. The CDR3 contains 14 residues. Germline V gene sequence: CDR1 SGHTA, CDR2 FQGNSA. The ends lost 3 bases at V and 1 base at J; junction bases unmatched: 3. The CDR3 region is CASSFTRGSYEQYF. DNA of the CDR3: TGTGCCAGCAGCTTCACCAGGGGGTCCTACGAGCAGTACTTC. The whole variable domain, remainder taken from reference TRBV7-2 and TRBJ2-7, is GAGVSQSPSNKVTEKGKDVELRCDPISGHTALYWYRQSLGQGLEFLIYFQGNSAPDKSGLPSDRFSAERTGGSVSTLTIQRTQQEDSAVYLCASSFTRGSYEQYFGPGTRLTVT.

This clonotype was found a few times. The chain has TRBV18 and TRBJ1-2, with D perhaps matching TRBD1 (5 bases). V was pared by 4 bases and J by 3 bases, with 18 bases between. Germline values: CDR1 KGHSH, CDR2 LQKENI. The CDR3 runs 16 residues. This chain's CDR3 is CASSQLPGTGHYGYTF. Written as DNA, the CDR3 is TGTGCCAGCTCACAACTGCCCGGGACGGGACACTATGGCTACACCTTC.

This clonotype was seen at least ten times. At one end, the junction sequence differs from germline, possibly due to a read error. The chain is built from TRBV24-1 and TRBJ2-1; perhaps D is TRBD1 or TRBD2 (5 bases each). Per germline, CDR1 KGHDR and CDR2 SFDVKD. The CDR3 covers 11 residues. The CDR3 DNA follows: TGTGCCACCAGTGTGGGGGAGCGGAAGGGATTC. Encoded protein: CATSVGERKGF.

CDR3 sequence (DNA): TGTGCCAGCAGCTTAGGCCCCACTTGGGCTTTCTTT. Protein: CASSLGPTWAFF. The chain is built from TRBV7-9 and TRBJ1-1; D is undetermined. CDR3 size: 12 residues. Germline lookup yields CDR1 SEHNR and CDR2 FQNEAQ (reference sequence). V lost 1 base and J lost 11, with 11 bases in between.

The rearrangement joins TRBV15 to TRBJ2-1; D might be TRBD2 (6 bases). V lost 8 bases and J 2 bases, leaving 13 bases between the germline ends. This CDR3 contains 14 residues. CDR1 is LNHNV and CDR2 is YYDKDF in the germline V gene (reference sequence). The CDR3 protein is CATRSGDPYNEQFF. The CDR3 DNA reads TGTGCCACCCGGTCGGGAGACCCCTACAATGAGCAGTTCTTC.

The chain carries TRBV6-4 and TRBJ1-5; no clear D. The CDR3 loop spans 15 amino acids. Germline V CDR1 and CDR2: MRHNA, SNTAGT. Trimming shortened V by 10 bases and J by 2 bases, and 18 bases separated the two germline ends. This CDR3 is CATVPGEWGNQPQHF. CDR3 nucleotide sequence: TGTGCCACCGTACCTGGGGAATGGGGCAATCAGCCCCAGCATTTT.

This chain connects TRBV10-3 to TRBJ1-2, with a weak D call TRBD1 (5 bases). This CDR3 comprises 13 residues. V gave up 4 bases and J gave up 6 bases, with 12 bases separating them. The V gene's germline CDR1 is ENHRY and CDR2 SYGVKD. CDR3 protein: CAISVQGSNGYTF. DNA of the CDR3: TGTGCCATCAGTGTCCAGGGTTCTAATGGCTACACCTTC.

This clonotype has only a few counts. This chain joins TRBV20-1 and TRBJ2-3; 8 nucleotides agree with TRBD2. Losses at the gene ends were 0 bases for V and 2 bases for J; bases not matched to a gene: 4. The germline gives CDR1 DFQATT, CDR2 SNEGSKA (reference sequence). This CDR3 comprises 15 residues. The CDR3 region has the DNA TGCAGTGCTAGAGAACTAGCGGATCCCACAGATACGCAGTATTTT. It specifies CSARELADPTDTQYF.

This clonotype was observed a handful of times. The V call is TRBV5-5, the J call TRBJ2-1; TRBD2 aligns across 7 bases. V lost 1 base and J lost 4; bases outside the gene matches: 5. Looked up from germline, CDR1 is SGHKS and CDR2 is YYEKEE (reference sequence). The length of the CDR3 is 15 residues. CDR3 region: CASSLRLAEYNEQFF. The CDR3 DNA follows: TGTGCCAGCAGCTTGCGGCTAGCGGAATACAATGAGCAGTTCTTC.

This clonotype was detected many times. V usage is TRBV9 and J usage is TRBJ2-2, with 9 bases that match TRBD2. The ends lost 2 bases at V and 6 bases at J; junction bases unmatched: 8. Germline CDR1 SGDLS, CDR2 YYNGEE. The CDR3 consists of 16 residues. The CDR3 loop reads CASSVSSGSSAGELFF. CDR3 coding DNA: TGTGCCAGCAGCGTTAGTAGCGGGAGTTCGGCCGGGGAGCTGTTTTTT.

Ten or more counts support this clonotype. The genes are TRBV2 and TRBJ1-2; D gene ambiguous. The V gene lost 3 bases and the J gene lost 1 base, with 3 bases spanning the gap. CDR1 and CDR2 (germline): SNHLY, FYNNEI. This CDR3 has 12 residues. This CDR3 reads CASSEVNYGYTF. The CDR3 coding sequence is TGTGCCAGCAGTGAGGTTAACTATGGCTACACCTTC.

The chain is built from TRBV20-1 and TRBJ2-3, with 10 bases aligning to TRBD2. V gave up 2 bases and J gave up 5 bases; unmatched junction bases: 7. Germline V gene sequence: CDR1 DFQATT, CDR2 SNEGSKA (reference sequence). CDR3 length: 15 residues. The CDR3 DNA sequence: TGCAGTGCTAGATCTCTAGCGGGGGACGGAGATACGCAGTATTTT. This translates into CSARSLAGDGDTQYF.

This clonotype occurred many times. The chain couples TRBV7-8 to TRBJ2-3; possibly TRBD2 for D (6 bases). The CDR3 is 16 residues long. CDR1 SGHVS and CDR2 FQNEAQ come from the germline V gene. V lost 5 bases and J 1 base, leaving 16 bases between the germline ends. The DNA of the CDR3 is TGTGCCAGCAGCGTTGAGTCCCAGCGGGGCACAGATACGCAGTATTTT. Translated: CASSVESQRGTDTQYF.

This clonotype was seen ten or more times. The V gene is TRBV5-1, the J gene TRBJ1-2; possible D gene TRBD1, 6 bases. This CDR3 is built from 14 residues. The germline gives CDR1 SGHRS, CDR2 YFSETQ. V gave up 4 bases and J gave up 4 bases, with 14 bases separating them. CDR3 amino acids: CASSPGQTIYGYTF. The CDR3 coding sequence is TGCGCCAGCAGCCCCGGACAGACTATCTATGGCTACACCTTC. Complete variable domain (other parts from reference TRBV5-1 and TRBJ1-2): KAGVTQTPRYLIKTRGQQVTLSCSPISGHRSVSWYQQTPGQGLQFLFEYFSETQRNKGNFPGRFSGRQFSNSRSEMNVSTLELGDSALYLCASSPGQTIYGYTFGSGTRLTVV.

The CDR3 sequence: CSATPGTSGRMGEQFF. The CDR3 DNA sequence: TGCAGTGCTACCCCCGGGACTAGCGGGAGAATGGGTGAGCAGTTCTTC. This chain connects TRBV20-1 to TRBJ2-1; 14 bases agree with TRBD2. CDR1 and CDR2 (germline): DFQATT, SNEGSKA (reference sequence). V shed 4 bases and J 9 bases; nucleotides not matched to a gene: 11. This CDR3 comprises 16 residues.

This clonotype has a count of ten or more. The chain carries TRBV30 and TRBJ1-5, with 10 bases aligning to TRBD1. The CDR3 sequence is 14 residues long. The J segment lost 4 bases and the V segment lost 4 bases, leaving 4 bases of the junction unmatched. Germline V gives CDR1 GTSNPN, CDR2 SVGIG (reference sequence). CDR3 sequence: CAWNQGQGNQPQHF. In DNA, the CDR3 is TGTGCCTGGAATCAGGGACAGGGGAATCAGCCCCAGCATTTT.

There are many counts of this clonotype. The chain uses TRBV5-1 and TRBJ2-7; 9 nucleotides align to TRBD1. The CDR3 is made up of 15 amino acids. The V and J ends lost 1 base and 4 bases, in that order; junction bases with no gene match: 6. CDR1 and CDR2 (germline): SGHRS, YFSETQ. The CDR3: CASSLFGTGFYEQYF. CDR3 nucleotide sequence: TGCGCCAGCAGCTTGTTCGGGACAGGGTTTTACGAGCAGTACTTC.

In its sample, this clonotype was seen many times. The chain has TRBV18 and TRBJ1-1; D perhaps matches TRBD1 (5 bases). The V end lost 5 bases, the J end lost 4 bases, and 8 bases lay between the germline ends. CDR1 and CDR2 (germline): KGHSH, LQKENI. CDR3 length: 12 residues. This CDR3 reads CASSTTATEAFF. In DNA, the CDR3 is TGTGCCAGCTCAACGACAGCCACTGAAGCTTTCTTT. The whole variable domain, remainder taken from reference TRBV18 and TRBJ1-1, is NAGVMQNPRHLVRRRGQEARLRCSPMKGHSHVYWYRQLPEEGLKFMVYLQKENIIDESGMPKERFSAEFPKEGPSILRIQQVVRGDSAAYFCASSTTATEAFFGQGTRLTVV.

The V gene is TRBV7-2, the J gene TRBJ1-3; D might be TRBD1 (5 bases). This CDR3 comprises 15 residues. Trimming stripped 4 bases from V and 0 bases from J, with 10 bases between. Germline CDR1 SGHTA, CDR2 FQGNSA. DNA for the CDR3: TGTGCCAGCAGCTCGGACACATACTCTGGAAACACCATATATTTT. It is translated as CASSSDTYSGNTIYF.

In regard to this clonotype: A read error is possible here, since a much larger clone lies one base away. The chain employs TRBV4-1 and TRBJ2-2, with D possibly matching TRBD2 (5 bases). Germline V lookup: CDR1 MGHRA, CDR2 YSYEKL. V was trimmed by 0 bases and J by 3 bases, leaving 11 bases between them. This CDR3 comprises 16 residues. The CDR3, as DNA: TGCGCCAGCAGCCAAGATGCGGGCAGAGACACCGGGGAGCTGTTTTTT. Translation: CASSQDAGRDTGELFF.

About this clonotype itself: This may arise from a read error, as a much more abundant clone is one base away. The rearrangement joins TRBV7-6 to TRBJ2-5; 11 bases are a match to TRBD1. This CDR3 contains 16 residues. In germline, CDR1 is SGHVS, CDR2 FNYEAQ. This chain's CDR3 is CVSSLRDRGGQETQYF. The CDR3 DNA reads TGTGTCAGCAGCTTAAGGGACAGGGGGGGTCAGGAGACCCAGTACTTC.